Reported below is one T cell receptor (beta chain). Its antigen is unknown. The data derive from a study of CD8 T cells in ankylosing spondylitis. Study findings and constraints: Within matched ankylosing spondylitis synovial fluid, disease-linked clones were reportedly significantly enriched. Blood from ankylosing spondylitis patients appeared to carry a characteristic roughly 8-variant TCR beta motif.

Each CDR3 protein is one row after TCRdb ran MiXCR on the 5' RACE reads. The sample yields 750,000 to 850,000 distinct CDR3 sequences, approximately 10% seen once. V was clipped by 5 bases and J by 7 bases, with 20 bases between them. The V gene's germline CDR1 is SGHTA and CDR2 FQGNSA. The CDR3 spans 15 residues. This clonotype was obtained from a male donor with ankylosing spondylitis. Sequenced sample: blood, either unsorted or a sorted T cell fraction (not recorded which). This chain connects TRBV7-2 to TRBJ1-2; D is uncertain. CDR3 amino acids: CASSLYGRALSGYTF. The CDR3 bases are TGTGCCAGCAGCCTCTATGGACGCGCTTTGTCTGGCTACACCTTC.